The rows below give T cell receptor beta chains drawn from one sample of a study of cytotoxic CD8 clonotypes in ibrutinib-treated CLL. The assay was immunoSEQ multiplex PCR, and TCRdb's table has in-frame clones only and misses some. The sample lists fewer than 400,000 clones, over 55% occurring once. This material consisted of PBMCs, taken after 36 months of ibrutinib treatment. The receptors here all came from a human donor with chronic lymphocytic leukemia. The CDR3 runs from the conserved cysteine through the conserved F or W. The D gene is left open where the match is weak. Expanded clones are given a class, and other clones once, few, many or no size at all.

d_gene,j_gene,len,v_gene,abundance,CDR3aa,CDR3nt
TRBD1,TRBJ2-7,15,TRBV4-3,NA,CASSPGQGGSYEQYF,TGCGCCAGCAGCCCAGGACAGGGCGGCTCCTACGAGCAGTACTTC
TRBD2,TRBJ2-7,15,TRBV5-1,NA,CASSLGQAGSYEQYF,TGCGCCAGCAGCTTAGGGCAAGCGGGGAGTTACGAGCAGTACTTC
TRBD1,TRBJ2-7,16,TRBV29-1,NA,CSVEAGQGLLSYEQYF,TGCAGCGTTGAAGCGGGACAGGGCCTTCTATCCTACGAGCAGTACTTC
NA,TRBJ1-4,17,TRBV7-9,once,CASSSYNGPRDFEKLFF,TGTGCCAGCAGCTCCTATAACGGGCCGAGGGATTTTGAAAAACTGTTTTTT
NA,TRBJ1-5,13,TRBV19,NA,CASSISRDQPQHF,TGTGCCAGTAGTATAAGTCGGGATCAGCCCCAGCATTTT
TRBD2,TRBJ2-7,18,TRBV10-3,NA,CAISRGSGLAGASYEQYF,TGTGCCATCAGCCGAGGGTCCGGACTAGCGGGGGCATCCTACGAGCAGTACTTC
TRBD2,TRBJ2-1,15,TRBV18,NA,CASSRLAGGYNEQFF,TGTGCCAGCTCACGACTAGCGGGAGGTTACAATGAGCAGTTCTTC
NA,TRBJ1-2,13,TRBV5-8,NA,CASSLTGTGGYTF,TGTGCCAGCAGCTTGACAGGGACCGGTGGCTACACCTTC
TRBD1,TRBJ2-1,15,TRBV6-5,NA,CASSYPGTVGSKQFF,TGTGCCAGCAGTTACCCCGGGACAGTTGGATCAAAGCAGTTCTTC
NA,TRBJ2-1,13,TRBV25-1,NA,CASRDSLYNEQFF,TGTGCCAGCAGGGACTCTCTGTACAATGAGCAGTTCTTC
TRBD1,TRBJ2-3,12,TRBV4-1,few,CASSTRDRKEYF,TGCGCCAGCAGCACCCGGGACAGAAAAGAGTATTTT
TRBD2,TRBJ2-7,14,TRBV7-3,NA,CASSLVTSVNEQYF,TGTGCCAGCAGCTTAGTGACTAGCGTGAACGAGCAGTACTTC
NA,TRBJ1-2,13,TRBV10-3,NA,CAISESEQDGYTF,TGTGCCATCAGTGAGTCGGAGCAGGATGGCTACACCTTC
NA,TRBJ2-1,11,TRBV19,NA,CASSIVGWQFF,TGTGCCAGTAGTATAGTCGGGTGGCAGTTCTTC
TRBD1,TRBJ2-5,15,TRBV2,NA,CASSERDRAVETQYF,TGTGCCAGCAGTGAAAGGGACAGGGCTGTAGAGACCCAGTACTTC
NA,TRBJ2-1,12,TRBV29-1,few,CSVVQYPDEQFF,TGCAGCGTTGTCCAATACCCGGATGAGCAGTTCTTC
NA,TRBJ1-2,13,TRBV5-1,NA,CASSREVDYGYTF,TGCGCCAGCAGCCGAGAGGTTGACTATGGCTACACCTTC
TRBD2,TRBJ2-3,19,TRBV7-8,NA,CASSLTLAGFGGSTDTQYF,TGTGCCAGCAGCTTAACGCTAGCGGGGTTTGGTGGGAGCACAGATACGCAGTATTTT
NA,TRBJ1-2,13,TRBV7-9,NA,CASSLGSRRGYTF,TGTGCCAGCAGCTTAGGTTCCAGACGGGGCTACACCTTC
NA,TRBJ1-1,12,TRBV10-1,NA,CASSRGNTEAFF,TGCGCCAGCAGTCGGGGGAACACTGAAGCTTTCTTT
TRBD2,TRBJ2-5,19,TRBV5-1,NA,CASSLFPSLSSGGLETQYF,TGCGCCAGCAGCTTGTTCCCGTCCCTCTCTAGCGGGGGGTTGGAGACCCAGTACTTC
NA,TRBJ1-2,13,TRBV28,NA,CASSFGQPYGYTF,TGTGCCAGCAGTTTTGGGCAGCCCTATGGCTACACCTTC
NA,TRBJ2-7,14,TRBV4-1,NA,CASSHRLESYEQYF,TGCGCCAGCAGCCACCGCTTAGAGAGCTACGAGCAGTACTTC
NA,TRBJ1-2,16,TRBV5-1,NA,CASSLVPGPDGYGYTF,TGCGCCAGCAGCTTGGTTCCAGGGCCTGACGGCTATGGCTACACCTTC
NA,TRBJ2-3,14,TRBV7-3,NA,CASREDPIADTQYF,TGTGCCAGCAGAGAGGATCCAATCGCGGATACGCAGTATTTT
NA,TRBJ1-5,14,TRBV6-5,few,CASSVGSRNQPQHF,TGTGCCAGCAGCGTAGGCAGTCGCAATCAGCCCCAGCATTTT
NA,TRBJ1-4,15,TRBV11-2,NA,CASSLGQSTNEKLFF,TGTGCCAGCAGCTTAGGACAGTCAACTAATGAAAAACTGTTTTTT
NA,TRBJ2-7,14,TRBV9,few,CASSVSSGSGEQYF,TGTGCCAGCAGCGTATCGTCTGGGAGTGGAGAGCAGTACTTC
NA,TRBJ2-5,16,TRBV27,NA,CASRSRAATSQETQYF,TGTGCCAGCAGATCCAGGGCAGCCACTTCCCAAGAGACCCAGTACTTC
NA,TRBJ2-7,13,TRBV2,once,CASTGLRIGEQYF,TGTGCCAGTACAGGGTTACGGATCGGCGAGCAGTACTTC
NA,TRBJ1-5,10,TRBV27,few,CASGDQPQHF,TGTGCCAGCGGGGATCAGCCCCAGCATTTT
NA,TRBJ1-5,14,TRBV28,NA,CASCRRGLGQPQHF,TGTGCCAGCTGTAGACGGGGGCTCGGTCAGCCCCAGCATTTT
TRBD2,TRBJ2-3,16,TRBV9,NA,CASSENLAGGTDTQYF,TGTGCCAGCAGCGAGAACCTAGCGGGGGGCACAGATACGCAGTATTTT
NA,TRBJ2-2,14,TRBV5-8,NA,CASSLADSTGELFF,TGTGCCAGCAGCTTGGCCGACAGTACCGGGGAGCTGTTTTTT
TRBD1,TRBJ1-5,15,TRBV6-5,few,CASRWTGGNNQPQHF,TGTGCCAGCAGATGGACAGGGGGGAACAATCAGCCCCAGCATTTT
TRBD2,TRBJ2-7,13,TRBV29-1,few,CSVVSGSSYEQYF,TGCAGCGTTGTGAGCGGGAGCTCCTACGAGCAGTACTTC